This is a list of T cell receptor beta chains from one sample in a study of technical replicates of blood from several donors. The data were produced by immunoSEQ multiplex PCR, yet TCRdb's version contains in-frame clones alone and is incomplete. The table includes about 70,000 clones, 80% to 95% detected once. Sequenced sample: T cells isolated from PBMCs. These receptors all come from a human donor in good health. Both conserved end residues are part of each CDR3. The order of the fields is J gene, D gene, V gene, clone size, CDR3 protein, CDR3 DNA. The D gene is left open where the match is weak. Clone sizes are given selectively: once, few, many, or a class where the clone is expanded.

J: TRBJ1-2
D: .
V: TRBV7-9
size: once
CDR3: CASIPPQENTF
DNA: TGTGCCAGCATCCCGCCCCAGGAAAACACCTTC

J: TRBJ1-2
D: .
V: TRBV7-8
size: .
CDR3: CASSLGAVEGRNGYTF
DNA: TGTGCCAGCAGCTTAGGGGCCGTGGAGGGTAGGAATGGCTACACCTTC

J: TRBJ2-3
D: TRBD2
V: TRBV25-1
size: .
CDR3: CASSDSLLGRGDVDTQYF
DNA: TGTGCCAGCAGTGATTCCCTATTGGGGAGGGGAGACGTAGATACGCAGTATTTT

J: TRBJ2-7
D: TRBD2
V: TRBV7-6
size: .
CDR3: CASSLAGGSYEQYF
DNA: TGTGCCAGCAGCTTGGCGGGGGGCTCCTACGAGCAGTACTTC

J: TRBJ1-2
D: .
V: TRBV5-1
size: .
CDR3: CASSLGVDRNYNYGYTF
DNA: TGCGCCAGCAGCTTGGGGGTCGACAGGAACTACAACTATGGCTACACCTTC

J: TRBJ2-1
D: .
V: TRBV28
size: .
CDR3: CASSLSTVKQFF
DNA: TGTGCCAGCAGTTTATCGACTGTTAAGCAGTTCTTC

J: TRBJ2-3
D: .
V: TRBV11-3
size: .
CDR3: CASSLEMGETDTQYF
DNA: TGTGCCAGCAGCTTAGAAATGGGAGAGACAGATACGCAGTATTTT

J: TRBJ2-7
D: TRBD1
V: TRBV6-5
size: .
CDR3: CASGLTGSGYEQYF
DNA: TGTGCCAGCGGGCTGACAGGGTCCGGTTACGAGCAGTACTTC

J: TRBJ2-1
D: TRBD2
V: TRBV6-4
size: .
CDR3: CASSETSGSYNEQFF
DNA: TGTGCCAGCAGTGAGACTAGCGGGTCATACAATGAGCAGTTCTTC

J: TRBJ2-5
D: TRBD2
V: TRBV27
size: .
CDR3: CASSSGTSGQETQYF
DNA: TGTGCCAGCAGTTCTGGGACTAGCGGCCAAGAGACCCAGTACTTC

J: TRBJ1-5
D: .
V: TRBV6-5
size: .
CDR3: CASSSVVSNQPQHF
DNA: TGTGCCAGCAGTTCCGTCGTAAGCAATCAGCCCCAGCATTTT

J: TRBJ2-7
D: TRBD2
V: TRBV7-2
size: .
CDR3: CASSLSGRSYEQYF
DNA: TGTGCCAGCAGCCTCAGCGGGAGAAGCTACGAGCAGTACTTC

J: TRBJ2-7
D: .
V: TRBV7-9
size: .
CDR3: CASSLDSSGSGVSEQYF
DNA: TGTGCCAGCAGCTTAGACTCTTCCGGGAGTGGTGTCTCCGAGCAGTACTTC

J: TRBJ1-2
D: TRBD1
V: TRBV9
size: .
CDR3: CASSGGQGTANYGYTF
DNA: TGTGCCAGCAGCGGGGGACAGGGGACAGCTAACTATGGCTACACCTTC

J: TRBJ2-6
D: .
V: TRBV9
size: once
CDR3: CASSARDSGANVLTF
DNA: TGTGCCAGCAGCGCCAGGGACTCCGGGGCCAACGTCCTGACTTTC

J: TRBJ2-2
D: TRBD1
V: TRBV29-1
size: once
CDR3: CSVDRGAGELFF
DNA: TGCAGCGTCGACAGGGGCGCCGGGGAGCTGTTTTTT

J: TRBJ1-1
D: TRBD1
V: TRBV2
size: .
CDR3: CASSVSETGSTEAFF
DNA: TGTGCCAGCAGTGTGTCCGAGACAGGGAGCACTGAAGCTTTCTTT

J: TRBJ2-5
D: .
V: TRBV27
size: .
CDR3: CASSWGQKSETQYF
DNA: TGTGCCAGCAGCTGGGGACAAAAGTCTGAGACCCAGTACTTC

J: TRBJ1-2
D: TRBD1
V: TRBV6-5
size: .
CDR3: CASSPRQGRYYGYTF
DNA: TGTGCCAGCAGTCCCCGACAGGGGAGGTACTATGGCTACACCTTC

J: TRBJ2-1
D: TRBD2
V: TRBV30
size: .
CDR3: CAWQSGSSYNEQFF
DNA: TGTGCCTGGCAGAGCGGGAGCTCCTACAATGAGCAGTTCTTC

J: TRBJ1-2
D: TRBD1
V: TRBV6-5
size: .
CDR3: CASRFRGLDGYTF
DNA: TGTGCCAGCAGGTTCAGGGGGTTAGATGGCTACACCTTC

J: TRBJ2-3
D: TRBD2
V: TRBV30
size: once
CDR3: CAWSADGTRDTDTQYF
DNA: TGTGCCTGGAGTGCCGACGGGACTAGGGACACAGATACGCAGTATTTT

J: TRBJ2-7
D: TRBD1
V: TRBV27
size: .
CDR3: CASGWDSSGHEQYF
DNA: TGTGCCAGCGGATGGGACAGCTCCGGCCACGAGCAGTACTTC

J: TRBJ2-7
D: .
V: TRBV4-3
size: once
CDR3: CASSQDVRGISYEQYF
DNA: TGCGCCAGCAGCCAAGACGTACGGGGTATCTCCTACGAGCAGTACTTC

J: TRBJ2-1
D: TRBD2
V: TRBV13
size: .
CDR3: CASSLRELAGGPGNEQFF
DNA: TGTGCCAGCAGCTTAAGAGAACTAGCGGGAGGGCCGGGGAATGAGCAGTTCTTC

J: TRBJ1-1
D: TRBD1
V: TRBV19
size: .
CDR3: CASAPGQGIVNTEAFF
DNA: TGTGCCAGTGCCCCGGGACAGGGTATCGTAAACACTGAAGCTTTCTTT

J: TRBJ2-6
D: .
V: TRBV5-1
size: once
CDR3: CASSTTPGSGANVLTF
DNA: TGCGCCAGCAGCACAACTCCAGGGTCCGGGGCCAACGTCCTGACTTTC

J: TRBJ2-7
D: TRBD2
V: TRBV5-1
size: once
CDR3: CASSFGGRGYEQYF
DNA: TGCGCCAGCAGCTTTGGCGGGAGAGGCTACGAGCAGTACTTC

J: TRBJ2-7
D: TRBD2
V: TRBV27
size: .
CDR3: CASSFGTGGYEQYF
DNA: TGTGCCAGCAGTTTTGGGACGGGAGGTTACGAGCAGTACTTC

J: TRBJ2-7
D: .
V: TRBV29-1
size: once
CDR3: CSVELREAETYEQYF
DNA: TGCAGCGTTGAATTACGGGAAGCTGAGACCTACGAGCAGTACTTC

J: TRBJ2-2
D: .
V: TRBV11-2
size: .
CDR3: CASSFQVGGELFF
DNA: TGTGCCAGCAGCTTTCAAGTCGGCGGGGAGCTGTTTTTT

J: TRBJ2-5
D: .
V: TRBV27
size: .
CDR3: CASTKRGETQYF
DNA: TGTGCCAGCACCAAAAGGGGGGAGACCCAGTACTTC

J: TRBJ1-5
D: .
V: TRBV10-3
size: .
CDR3: CAISGGDSNQPQHF
DNA: TGTGCCATCAGTGGGGGGGACAGCAATCAGCCCCAGCATTTT

J: TRBJ1-3
D: .
V: TRBV9
size: .
CDR3: CASSAEGQSGSGNTIYF
DNA: TGTGCCAGCAGCGCGGAGGGGCAGTCGGGCTCTGGAAACACCATATATTTT

J: TRBJ2-5
D: .
V: TRBV9
size: .
CDR3: CASSAGTLDGETQYF
DNA: TGTGCCAGCAGCGCCGGGACACTCGACGGAGAGACCCAGTACTTC

J: TRBJ2-5
D: .
V: TRBV6-1
size: .
CDR3: CASSENSEGEGETQYF
DNA: TGTGCCAGCAGTGAAAATTCAGAGGGAGAGGGAGAGACCCAGTACTTC

J: TRBJ2-7
D: .
V: TRBV5-6
size: once
CDR3: CASSLNYEQYF
DNA: TGTGCCAGCAGCCTTAACTACGAGCAGTACTTC

J: TRBJ2-1
D: .
V: TRBV27
size: .
CDR3: CASSLWGPNEQFF
DNA: TGTGCCAGCAGTTTATGGGGGCCCAATGAGCAGTTCTTC

J: TRBJ1-2
D: .
V: TRBV28
size: .
CDR3: CASSIGQLNYGYTF
DNA: TGTGCCAGCAGTATAGGACAGCTCAACTATGGCTACACCTTC

J: TRBJ1-2
D: .
V: TRBV28
size: .
CDR3: CASERLTGYTF
DNA: TGTGCCAGCGAGAGACTGACTGGCTACACCTTC

J: TRBJ2-3
D: .
V: TRBV18
size: .
CDR3: CASSPYRGTDTQYF
DNA: TGTGCCAGCTCACCATACAGGGGCACAGATACGCAGTATTTT

J: TRBJ2-1
D: TRBD1
V: TRBV19
size: .
CDR3: CASQTQTGGGNEQFF
DNA: TGTGCCAGTCAGACCCAGACAGGGGGCGGGAATGAGCAGTTCTTC

J: TRBJ2-7
D: .
V: TRBV25-1
size: .
CDR3: CASTTINSGSYEQYF
DNA: TGTGCCAGCACTACTATTAATAGCGGATCCTACGAGCAGTACTTC

J: TRBJ2-7
D: TRBD1
V: TRBV6-5
size: .
CDR3: CASSSRTGQSSYEQYF
DNA: TGTGCCAGCAGTTCTAGGACAGGCCAAAGCTCCTACGAGCAGTACTTC

J: TRBJ2-7
D: .
V: TRBV13
size: .
CDR3: CASSRGKGWRIEQYF
DNA: TGTGCCAGCAGCCGAGGGAAGGGATGGCGTATCGAGCAGTACTTC

J: TRBJ1-1
D: TRBD1
V: TRBV7-8
size: .
CDR3: CASSFTMTGLQRAFF
DNA: TGTGCCAGCAGCTTCACCATGACAGGGCTGCAACGAGCTTTCTTT